This TCR beta chain was documented in a study of graft-versus-host responses after intestinal transplantation. Overall study context: Each patient got anti-thymocyte globulin induction, then tacrolimus and steroids for about 3 years.

Measured with immunoSEQ multiplex PCR; TCRdb has only the in-frame clones, and not every one. The sample lists roughly 40,000 clones; under 90% were seen once. This CDR3 is 18 amino acids long. The V gene end was trimmed by 1 base and the J gene end by 2 bases; junction bases not matched to a gene: 10. CDR1 is KGHSH and CDR2 is LQKENI in the germline V gene. Study results and caveats: Allografts of one patient group, those with graft-donor T cell macrochimerism, had high graft-versus-host to host-versus-graft clonal ratios. Early HvG declines after transplant were associated with peak circulating GvH clone levels. Marrow from the recipient contained GvH clones, some of which had appeared first in ileum or blood.

This clone was recorded only once. The antigen remains unidentified. This sample comprised PBMCs, obtained about nine months after transplant. This chain connects TRBV18 to TRBJ2-7; TRBD1 matches at 11 bases. This receptor was identified in a human patient who received an intestinal transplant, so some T cells may come from the graft donor. CDR3 loop: CASSPLGGTGGAPYEQYF. The CDR3, as DNA: TGTGCCAGCTCACCACTGGGGGGGACAGGGGGAGCACCCTACGAGCAGTACTTC.